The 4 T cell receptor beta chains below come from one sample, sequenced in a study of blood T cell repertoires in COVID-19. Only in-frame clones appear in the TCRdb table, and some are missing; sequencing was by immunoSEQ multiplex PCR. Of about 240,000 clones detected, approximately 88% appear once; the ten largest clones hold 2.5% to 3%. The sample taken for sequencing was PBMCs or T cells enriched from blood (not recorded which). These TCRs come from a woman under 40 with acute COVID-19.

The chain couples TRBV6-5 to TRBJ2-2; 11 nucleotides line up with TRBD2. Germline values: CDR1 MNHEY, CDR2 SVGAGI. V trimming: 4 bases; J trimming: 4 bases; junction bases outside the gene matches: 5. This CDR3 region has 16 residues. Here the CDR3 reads CASSSLSGGATGELFF. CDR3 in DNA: TGTGCCAGCAGTTCCCTTAGCGGGGGGGCCACCGGGGAGCTGTTTTTT.

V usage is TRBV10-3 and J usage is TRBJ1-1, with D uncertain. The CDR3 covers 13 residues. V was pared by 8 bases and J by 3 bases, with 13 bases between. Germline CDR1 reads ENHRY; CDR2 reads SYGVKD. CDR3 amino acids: CAISIGGDTEAFF. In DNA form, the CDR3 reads TGTGCCATCTCGATAGGAGGTGACACTGAAGCTTTCTTT.

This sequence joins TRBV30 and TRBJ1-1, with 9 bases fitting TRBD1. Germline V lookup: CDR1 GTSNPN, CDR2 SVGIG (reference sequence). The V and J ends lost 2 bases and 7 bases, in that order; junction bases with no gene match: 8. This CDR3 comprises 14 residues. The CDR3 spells CAWSRQGDNDEAFF. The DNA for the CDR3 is TGTGCCTGGAGTAGACAGGGGGATAATGATGAAGCTTTCTTT.

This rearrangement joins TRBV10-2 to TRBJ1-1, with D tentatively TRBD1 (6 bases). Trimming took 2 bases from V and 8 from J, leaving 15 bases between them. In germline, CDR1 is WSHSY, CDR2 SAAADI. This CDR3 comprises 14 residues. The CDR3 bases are TGCGCCAGCAGTGAGGGGGGGGTGACAGGAGAAGCTTTCTTT. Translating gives CASSEGGVTGEAFF.